The source of this TCR beta chain is a study of T cell changes during pregnancy in multiple sclerosis. V shed 6 bases, J shed 4 bases, and the junction held 6 bases outside the gene matches. Germline-derived CDR1 and CDR2 are LNHDA and SQIVND (reference sequence). The CDR3 consists of 14 residues. This clone is a singleton in its sample. Only in-frame clones appear in the TCRdb table, and some are missing; sequencing was by immunoSEQ multiplex PCR. The sample lists about 66,000 clones, 90% seen once, with 1.4% to 1.5% in the top ten. The specimen comprised peripheral blood, sampled in the third trimester of pregnancy. The TCR comes from a female donor with multiple sclerosis, enrolled in a pregnancy study. This chain links TRBV19 with TRBJ1-5, with TRBD1 matching 7 bases. Written as DNA, the CDR3 is TGTGCCAGTAGCAATGACAGGGAGAATCAGCCCCAGCATTTT. Translated, it gives CASSNDRENQPQHF.